A selection of T cell receptor beta chains follows, all from one sample in a study of CD8 T cells in ankylosing spondylitis. MiXCR, applied by TCRdb to the 5' RACE reads, yields one record per CDR3 protein. This sample has 150,000 to 200,000 distinct CDR3 sequences; 18% occur once, and the top ten carry more than 3.5%. Sequencing was performed on blood, either unsorted or a sorted T cell fraction (not recorded which). All receptors come from a male donor aged 10-30 years with ankylosing spondylitis or in good health (not recorded which). The CDR3 runs from the conserved cysteine through the conserved F or W. A D gene is named only where the DNA matches it firmly. Rows may omit the clone size; those that give it use once, few, many or a size class.

v_call	j_call	d_call	clone_size	cdr3_nt	cdr3_aa
TRBV20-1	TRBJ1-2	TRBD1	many	TGCAGTGCTAGGGAACACGGACAGGGGGATGGCTACACCTTC	CSAREHGQGDGYTF
TRBV20-1	TRBJ2-3	-	many	TGCAGTGCTAGAGTGGAAGGGACTCAATCTACGCAGTATTTT	CSARVEGTQSTQYF
TRBV5-1	TRBJ1-3	-	many	TGCGCCAGCAGCTTGGACGCAAGCTCTGGAAACACCATATATTTT	CASSLDASSGNTIYF
TRBV10-3	TRBJ2-5	-	many	TGTGCCATCAGTGAGGGGGACGGGCGGCACCAAGAGACCCAGTACTTC	CAISEGDGRHQETQYF
TRBV20-1	TRBJ1-1	-	-	TGCAGTGCTAGTGGGGGGCGCCTAGAAGCTTTCTTT	CSASGGRLEAFF
TRBV20-1	TRBJ2-3	-	many	TGCAGTGCAGCTGGGGGCGCAGATACGCAGTATTTT	CSAAGGADTQYF
TRBV6-2/TRBV6-3	TRBJ1-2	-	many	TGTGCCAGCAGCCTTGATGGGACCGACCACTATGGCTACACCTTC	CASSLDGTDHYGYTF
TRBV4-2	TRBJ2-2	-	many	TGTGCCAGCAGCCAAGAAGGGGGGCGGAACACCGGGGAGCTGTTTTTT	CASSQEGGRNTGELFF
TRBV7-8	TRBJ2-1	-	many	TGTGCCAGCACCACCAACTGGCAGAATGAGCAGTTCTTC	CASTTNWQNEQFF
TRBV24-1	TRBJ2-3	-	many	TGTGCCACCAGTGATTTGCCGGACAGAGATACGCAGTATTTT	CATSDLPDRDTQYF
TRBV20-1	TRBJ2-7	-	many	TGCAGTGTTTCTTCCTCAGCTACCTACGAGCAGTACTTC	CSVSSSATYEQYF
TRBV15	TRBJ2-2	-	many	TGTGCCACCAGCAGCAGGGGACACCTGAACACCGGGGAGCTGTTTTTT	CATSSRGHLNTGELFF
TRBV2	TRBJ2-1	-	-	TGTGCCAGCAGAGGCGGTCGGGGATCCTACAATGAGCAGTTCTTC	CASRGGRGSYNEQFF
TRBV20-1	TRBJ2-6	-	many	TGCAGTGCTAGGAGGGCTGGGGCCAACGTCCTGACTTTC	CSARRAGANVLTF
TRBV5-1	TRBJ2-2	-	-	TGCGCCAGCAGCTTGCAAGGGGACCACACCGGGGAGCTGTTTTTT	CASSLQGDHTGELFF
TRBV18	TRBJ2-3	-	many	TGTGCCAGCTCACCACCGGGACTTCGGCTAAGCACAGATACGCAGTATTTT	CASSPPGLRLSTDTQYF
TRBV29-1	TRBJ2-1	TRBD2	-	TGCAGCGTTGGAGCGGGAGGGTCGAGGGAGCAGTTCTTC	CSVGAGGSREQFF
TRBV5-8	TRBJ2-5	TRBD1	few	TGTGCCAGCAGCCCAACCGGGACAGGGCAAGAGACCCAGTACTTC	CASSPTGTGQETQYF
TRBV5-1	TRBJ2-5	TRBD2	many	TGCGCCAGCAGCTTAGGCGGGAGGGCCGGATACCAAGAGACCCAGTACTTC	CASSLGGRAGYQETQYF
TRBV2	TRBJ2-7	-	many	TGTGCCGGCAGGGACCGCAACTACGAGCAGTACTTC	CAGRDRNYEQYF
TRBV30	TRBJ1-3	TRBD1	few	TGTGCCTGGAGTCAGGGGGCGCGGGGAAACACCATATATTTT	CAWSQGARGNTIYF
TRBV11-2	TRBJ2-1	-	many	TGTGCCAGCAGCTTAGGGCCTTGGGTTACTCAGTTCTTC	CASSLGPWVTQFF
TRBV4-3	TRBJ1-1	-	few	TGCGCCAGCAGCCAGAGAACATCTTCGAACACTGAAGCTTTCTTT	CASSQRTSSNTEAFF
TRBV27	TRBJ2-5	TRBD2	-	TGTGCCAGCAGTTCGAGCCACGGACTAGCCCAAGAGACCCAGTACTTC	CASSSSHGLAQETQYF
TRBV24-1	TRBJ1-1	TRBD1	many	TGTGCCACCGCCGGACAGGGCCCGAACACTGAAGCTTTCTTT	CATAGQGPNTEAFF
TRBV6-5	TRBJ2-5	-	many	TGTGCCAGCAGTTACTCGATAAGTGCCCTCCGGGGGGAGACCCAGTACTTC	CASSYSISALRGETQYF
TRBV29-1	TRBJ2-3	TRBD1	few	TGCAGCGTTGATAGAGGTCGTGACAGGGGAACAGATACGCAGTATTTT	CSVDRGRDRGTDTQYF
TRBV5-1	TRBJ2-1	-	many	TGCGCCAGCAGCTTGGGTACCTGGCTGGATGAGCAGTTCTTC	CASSLGTWLDEQFF
TRBV13	TRBJ2-1	TRBD2	-	TGTGCCAGCAGCCCAAGCACTAGCGGGAGCACCTACAATGAGCAGTTCTTC	CASSPSTSGSTYNEQFF
TRBV29-1	TRBJ1-2	-	many	TGCAGCGTTGAATTTCCAGATGCGATGGTCCACTATGGCTACACCTTC	CSVEFPDAMVHYGYTF
TRBV5-4	TRBJ2-5	-	many	TGTGCCAGCAGCTTGAGAACCCAAGAGACCCAGTACTTC	CASSLRTQETQYF